The clone carrying this T cell receptor beta chain was observed many times. The ends were cut back, 3 bases at V and 4 bases at J, with 10 bases in the middle. Germline assignment: CDR1 SGHTA and CDR2 FQGNSA. The CDR3 runs 14 residues. This specimen belongs to a study of beta chain features in type 1 diabetes. Of the isolated RNA, all was reverse transcribed, and so the sequenced material was expressed TCRB transcripts. Using immunoSEQ multiplex PCR, the repertoire was profiled, and TCRdb retains in-frame clones only, with some absent. The sample includes 150,000 to 180,000 clones, roughly 11% of them seen just once.

This receptor was obtained from a man in his late teens or twenties in good health. Sequencing input: central memory CD4+ T cells from blood. V usage is TRBV7-2 and J usage is TRBJ2-4; D call uncertain. CDR3 sequence: CASSFGERKNIQYF. CDR3 nucleotide sequence: TGTGCCAGCAGCTTTGGTGAGAGAAAAAACATTCAGTACTTC.